This T cell receptor beta chain was sequenced for a study of T-cell reconstitution after alpha-beta-depleted transplantation in children. General study results and limits: Reports say that about two months after transplant, the alpha-beta T cells came out of several hundred graft clones that had expanded. The high TCRbeta diversity at day 60 in some patients came from surviving recipient T cells and thymic progenitors.

The CDR3 has 14 residues. The germline V gene encodes CDR1 MDHEN and CDR2 SYDVKM. V was clipped by 7 bases and J by 2 bases, with 15 bases between them. A word on this clonotype: The antigen is undetermined.

Preparation of the TCRbeta library was carried out with unique molecular identifiers. TCRdb re-called the PCR reads with MiXCR, one entry per CDR3 protein. The table includes around 450,000 distinct CDR3 sequences, 10% detected once. Material: PBMCs, obtained before TCRalphabeta/CD19-depleted stem cell transplant. The V and J genes are TRBV28 and TRBJ2-7; D could derive from TRBD1 or TRBD2 (6 bases each). The receptor was isolated from a child aged 2 to 10 with inherited bone marrow failure, due to receive a stem cell transplant. The CDR3 nucleotides read TGTGCCAGCAAAATGGCGGGACAAACCTACGAGCAGTACTTC. Translating gives CASKMAGQTYEQYF.